This record covers a single TCR delta chain. This clone is categorized as large (0.1 to 1%). It lacks a known antigen. One base away there is no much larger clone; base qualities are not given. In Kampala, Uganda, pregnant women receiving prenatal care were recruited and their infants were enrolled, and documentation of maternal HIV status was required. Families received weekly visits, and collection of infant clinical information, oral swabs and peripheral blood began at 6 weeks of age and continued every 4 months after that. Blood was drawn into heparin tubes, and PBMC were isolated via Ficoll-Paque density gradient centrifugation and then cryopreserved. This sample is part of a study of delta chains in infants with herpesvirus infections (dated by TCRdb to the early 2020s). Study-level background: The study prospectively followed a Ugandan infant birth cohort from birth to characterize gammadelta T cell responses to primary cytomegalovirus (CMV) infection. Blood samples from the infants were grouped into approximate ages of 1.5, 4, 8 and 12 months. Previously published Belgian fetal and cord blood gammadelta TCR data were added only for comparison and were not generated in this cohort. gammadelta TCRs were sequenced from PBMC obtained from 15 to 20 CMV-infected infants (one congenitally infected) and seven to nine CMV-uninfected infants for whom sufficient sample was available. A public fetal Vdelta1/Vgamma8 gammadelta TCR clonotype was searched for in infants infected with CMV after birth. Paper-wide results and their limitations: Public-clonotype frequency among Vdelta1 cells appeared to be inversely correlated with age at infection and was observed to decay rapidly, seemingly without persisting beyond two to three months. The public clonotype was found only at the first time point after infection and was absent in uninfected infants and in those infected after 120 days. Of under 20 CMV-infected infants, several carried the public Vdelta1 clonotype: the congenitally infected infant plus three who were infected postnatally before 120 days of age. In CMV-uninfected infants, the public clonotype might still exist at levels below the detection limit. Limitations noted by the authors included a small sample size and a lack of race- or environment-matched controls, because nearly all Ugandans acquire CMV before adulthood.

Including cysteine and phenylalanine, the CDR3 has 15 amino acids. Left in the record is the CDR3 DNA by itself, 45 bases read in frame from the first base. CDR1 and CDR2 (GEAIGNYY, EKD) derive from the germline V gene. V is shortened by 0 bases, J by 4 bases, and the region joining them spans 14 bases. Receptors were amplified or captured by RT-PCR. TCR cDNA was generated by reverse transcription of PBMC RNA with SuperScript II and gamma-chain- and delta-chain-specific primers. cDNA was purified with AMPure XP beads, amplified, and indexed with Illumina adapters using the Nextera XT Index Kit. gammadelta TCR libraries were sequenced on an Illumina MiSeq with a V2 300-cycle kit. In the source study's methods: Using MiXCR v2.1.12, CDR3 sequences were assembled, and reads were mapped onto D, J and V genes obtained from GenBank. VDJtools v1.2.1 was used to perform repertoire analyses of the CDR3 clonotypes. For TCRdb, the public reads were processed anew by CATT, and duplicate DNA sequences were folded into one row. These V and J calls rely on TCRdb rather than the paper's analysis. The sample table lists about 380 delta-chain clones, approximately 8% of them with a count of one. Roughly 16% of the sample is in the top ten clones.

Recombination linked TRDV2 to TRDJ1, with the D gene too uncertain to name. The sequencing used peripheral blood, collected at time point 2 of longitudinal follow-up. This receptor was identified in a human donor who was a Ugandan infant, either HIV-exposed or HIV-unexposed (not recorded which). The nucleotide sequence is TGTGCCTGTGACACCGTCTGGTCTGCTGGCGATAAACTCATCTTT. The translation is CACDTVWSAGDKLIF.